The rows below give T cell receptor beta chains drawn from one sample of a study of cytomegalovirus exposure and HLA in healthy donors. Method: immunoSEQ multiplex PCR; TCRdb's copy keeps in-frame clones and lacks some. Here the sample spans about 150,000 clones, roughly four fifths being singletons. Sequenced sample: PBMCs. These receptors all come from a man aged 25-40 years in good health and CMV-seronegative. CDR3s include the opening cysteine and the closing phenylalanine or tryptophan. A D gene is named only where the DNA matches it firmly. Clone size is given for some rows only: seen once, a few or many times, or a class if the clone is expanded.

J gene: TRBJ2-3
V gene: TRBV2
D gene: TRBD2
clone size: .
CDR3 protein: CASSAYPLAPSTDTQYF
CDR3 DNA: TGTGCCAGCAGTGCTTACCCACTAGCGCCTAGCACAGATACGCAGTATTTT

J gene: TRBJ2-5
V gene: TRBV18
D gene: TRBD2
clone size: few
CDR3 protein: CASSPPGLAGETQYF
CDR3 DNA: TGTGCCAGCTCCCCACCGGGACTAGCGGGTGAGACCCAGTACTTC

J gene: TRBJ1-1
V gene: TRBV19
D gene: .
clone size: .
CDR3 protein: CASSTGMNTEAFF
CDR3 DNA: TGTGCCAGTAGTACGGGGATGAACACTGAAGCTTTCTTT

J gene: TRBJ2-1
V gene: TRBV30
D gene: .
clone size: few
CDR3 protein: CAWSPDQLAYNEQFF
CDR3 DNA: TGTGCCTGGAGTCCAGATCAACTAGCCTACAATGAGCAGTTCTTC

J gene: TRBJ2-7
V gene: TRBV9
D gene: .
clone size: .
CDR3 protein: CASSPPPGSDHSYEQYF
CDR3 DNA: TGTGCCAGCAGCCCCCCCCCTGGGAGCGACCACTCCTACGAGCAGTACTTC

J gene: TRBJ2-5
V gene: TRBV2
D gene: TRBD1
clone size: .
CDR3 protein: CASSYDRGGQETQYF
CDR3 DNA: TGTGCCAGCAGCTACGACAGGGGGGGACAAGAGACCCAGTACTTC

J gene: TRBJ2-7
V gene: TRBV6-5
D gene: .
clone size: .
CDR3 protein: CASSYRDGSYEQYF
CDR3 DNA: TGTGCCAGCAGTTACCGGGACGGGAGCTACGAGCAGTACTTC

J gene: TRBJ1-1
V gene: TRBV4-1
D gene: .
clone size: .
CDR3 protein: CASSQDWGGDTEAFF
CDR3 DNA: TGCGCCAGCAGCCAAGATTGGGGAGGGGACACTGAAGCTTTCTTT

J gene: TRBJ2-2
V gene: TRBV11-2
D gene: .
clone size: few
CDR3 protein: CASSPGHRPGELFF
CDR3 DNA: TGTGCCAGCAGCCCGGGACACCGGCCCGGGGAGCTGTTTTTT

J gene: TRBJ1-1
V gene: TRBV30
D gene: .
clone size: .
CDR3 protein: CAWSTQGGAFF
CDR3 DNA: TGTGCCTGGAGTACCCAGGGTGGAGCTTTCTTT

J gene: TRBJ2-7
V gene: TRBV29-1
D gene: TRBD2
clone size: .
CDR3 protein: CSVAHSGRGAYEQYF
CDR3 DNA: TGCAGCGTAGCACATAGCGGGAGAGGCGCCTACGAGCAGTACTTC

J gene: TRBJ2-1
V gene: TRBV9
D gene: TRBD2
clone size: .
CDR3 protein: CASSGGTSEYNEQFF
CDR3 DNA: TGTGCCAGCAGCGGCGGGACTAGCGAGTACAATGAGCAGTTCTTC

J gene: TRBJ2-5
V gene: TRBV7-9
D gene: .
clone size: .
CDR3 protein: CASSSSLQETQYF
CDR3 DNA: TGTGCCAGCAGCTCCTCCCTGCAAGAGACCCAGTACTTC

J gene: TRBJ2-3
V gene: TRBV6-4
D gene: TRBD2
clone size: .
CDR3 protein: CASSESTSGSPDTQYF
CDR3 DNA: TGTGCCAGCAGTGAGTCGACTAGCGGGAGCCCAGATACGCAGTATTTT

J gene: TRBJ1-5
V gene: TRBV2
D gene: TRBD1
clone size: .
CDR3 protein: CASSDSAGGQPQHF
CDR3 DNA: TGTGCCAGCAGTGATTCGGCAGGGGGCCAGCCCCAGCATTTT

J gene: TRBJ2-3
V gene: TRBV7-3
D gene: TRBD1
clone size: .
CDR3 protein: CASRRTGLADTQYF
CDR3 DNA: TGTGCCAGCAGGAGGACAGGGCTGGCAGATACGCAGTATTTT

J gene: TRBJ2-2
V gene: TRBV5-1
D gene: .
clone size: once
CDR3 protein: CASSPGVGTGELFF
CDR3 DNA: TGCGCCAGCAGCCCAGGGGTGGGCACCGGGGAGCTGTTTTTT